These 16 T cell receptor beta chains came from one sample sequenced in a study of shared clonotypes between healthy human individuals. Terminally differentiated effector memory CD45RA+ cells were excluded from the naive CD8 cells, which were CD45RO-negative and positively selected for CCR7. Sequencing was performed with immunoSEQ multiplex PCR; in TCRdb, only in-frame clones are kept and a portion is missing. The data show some 2,000,000 clones, with about 95% seen just once and approximately 1.2% held by the top ten. Specimen: naive CD8+ T cells sorted from blood. These receptors all come from a young man in good health.

The genes are TRBV7-3 and TRBJ2-3; either TRBD1 or TRBD2 may fit D (5 bases each). Germline CDR1 SGHTA, CDR2 FQGTGA. The ends were cut back, 4 bases at V and 2 bases at J, with 13 bases in the middle. This CDR3 region has 15 residues. Here the CDR3 reads CASSSPGTPTDTQYF. As DNA, the CDR3 is TGTGCCAGCAGCTCTCCCGGGACCCCCACAGATACGCAGTATTTT.

In the case of this clone: Other DNA sequences in this sample translate to the same CDR3. The V call is TRBV9, the J call TRBJ2-3; tentative D call: TRBD2 (5 bases). V was trimmed by 0 bases and J by 2 bases, leaving 7 bases between them. Germline V CDR1 and CDR2: SGDLS, YYNGEE. This CDR3 has 14 amino acids. The CDR3 here is CASSVGLATDTQYF. As DNA, the CDR3 is TGTGCCAGCAGCGTAGGTCTAGCCACAGATACGCAGTATTTT.

V gene TRBV10-2 combines with J gene TRBJ2-3; TRBD1 matches at 7 bases. V dropped 7 bases and J dropped 3; count of bases not matched to a gene: 13. This CDR3 has 16 residues. The V gene's germline CDR1 is WSHSY and CDR2 SAAADI. The CDR3 is CASKWSSGRGTDTQYF. The CDR3 DNA follows: TGCGCCAGCAAGTGGTCGAGTGGCAGGGGGACAGATACGCAGTATTTT.

The chain uses TRBV10-2 and TRBJ2-2, with 9 bases matching TRBD2. Germline values: CDR1 WSHSY, CDR2 SAAADI. V lost 7 bases, J lost 7 bases, and 10 bases stayed unmatched. The CDR3 is 15 residues long. The CDR3 region has the DNA TGCGCCAGCACCGCCGGGACTAGCAGGGGCGGGGAGCTGTTTTTT. Its translation: CASTAGTSRGGELFF.

This clone was picked up a small number of times. The sample contains more than one DNA sequence encoding this CDR3. V usage is TRBV19 and J usage is TRBJ1-5; 8 bases are a match to TRBD1. The germline CDR1 and CDR2 sequences are LNHDA and SQIVND (reference sequence). The CDR3 has 15 residues. The ends lost 3 bases at V and 2 bases at J; junction bases unmatched: 3. The CDR3 nucleotides are TGTGCCAGTAGTATGGACAGGGAGGGCAATCAGCCCCAGCATTTT. Amino acids: CASSMDREGNQPQHF. Together with reference TRBV19 and TRBJ1-5, the CDR3 gives the full variable domain: DGGITQSPKYLFRKEGQNVTLSCEQNLNHDAMYWYRQDPGQGLRLIYYSQIVNDFQKGDIAEGYSVSREKKESFPLTVTSAQKNPTAFYLCASSMDREGNQPQHFGDGTRLSIL.

The chain combines TRBV9 with TRBJ2-7, with TRBD1 as a possible D gene (6 bases). Germline CDR1 SGDLS, CDR2 YYNGEE. The V end was cut by 3 bases, the J end by 5 bases, with 12 bases between. The length of the CDR3 is 13 residues. CDR3 in DNA: TGTGCCAGCAGCGACCAACCAGGGGACGAGCAGTACTTC. Its protein product is CASSDQPGDEQYF.

In its sample, this clone was seen once. The CDR3 loop reads CASSLEAFKDTEAFF. CDR3 coding DNA: TGCGCCAGCAGCTTGGAGGCGTTCAAGGACACTGAAGCTTTCTTT. The rearrangement uses TRBV5-1 and TRBJ1-1; D is unclear. From germline, CDR1 is SGHRS and CDR2 YFSETQ. Trimming stripped 0 bases from V and 3 bases from J, with 12 bases between. CDR3 length: 15 residues.

The chain combines TRBV5-4 with TRBJ2-1, with D possibly being TRBD2 (7 bases). CDR1 SGHNT and CDR2 YYREEE come from the germline V gene (reference sequence). Trimming stripped 4 bases from V and 6 bases from J, with 8 bases between. This CDR3 has 12 residues. CDR3 loop: CASSRGANEQFF. CDR3 DNA sequence: TGTGCCAGCAGCCGGGGGGCCAATGAGCAGTTCTTC.

This chain connects TRBV7-6 to TRBJ2-1; 8 nucleotides match TRBD2. The germline V gene has CDR1 SGHVS and CDR2 FNYEAQ. With V trimmed by 4 bases and J by 4 bases, 12 bases remained unmatched. The CDR3 sequence is 17 residues long. The CDR3 nucleotides are TGTGCCAGCAGCTATCTTAGCGGGGCTGATTGGTACAATGAGCAGTTCTTC. This gives the protein CASSYLSGADWYNEQFF.

The J gene is TRBJ2-5, the V gene TRBV19; 8 bases fit TRBD2. Germline assignment: CDR1 LNHDA and CDR2 SQIVND (reference sequence). The V gene end was trimmed by 4 bases and the J gene end by 2 bases; junction bases not matched to a gene: 6. This CDR3 contains 15 residues. The CDR3 is CASSTTGGFQETQYF. CDR3 DNA sequence: TGTGCCAGTAGTACTACGGGGGGGTTTCAAGAGACCCAGTACTTC.

V usage is TRBV9 and J usage is TRBJ1-5; TRBD1 matches at 9 bases. From germline, CDR1 is SGDLS and CDR2 YYNGEE. This CDR3 comprises 16 residues. V shed 0 bases, J shed 4 bases, and the junction held 5 bases outside the gene matches. This CDR3 reads CASSVGTGATNQPQHF. In DNA, the CDR3 is TGTGCCAGCAGCGTAGGGACAGGGGCAACGAATCAGCCCCAGCATTTT.

The chain combines TRBV5-4 with TRBJ2-3; the match to TRBD2 covers 7 bases. CDR1 SGHNT and CDR2 YYREEE come from the germline V gene (reference sequence). The CDR3 is made up of 13 amino acids. Unmatched junction bases numbered 4, after V lost 2 bases and J lost 7 bases. CDR3 nucleotide sequence: TGTGCCAGCAGCTTCTGGGGGGGGAATACGCAGTATTTT. This sequence encodes CASSFWGGNTQYF. Full variable domain (remainder filled in from reference TRBV5-4 and TRBJ2-3): ETGVTQSPTHLIKTRGQQVTLRCSSQSGHNTVSWYQQALGQGPQFIFQYYREEENGRGNFPPRFSGLQFPNYSSELNVNALELDDSALYLCASSFWGGNTQYFGPGTRLTVL.

A single count supports this clone. Other DNA sequences in this sample translate to the same CDR3. The CDR3 DNA reads TGTGCCATCAGTGACAGGGGGCCCTACGAGCAGTACTTC. Its protein product is CAISDRGPYEQYF. V gene TRBV10-3 combines with J gene TRBJ2-7, with 8 nucleotides matching TRBD1. This CDR3 is built from 13 residues. The germline CDR1 and CDR2 sequences are ENHRY and SYGVKD. V lost 3 bases to trimming and J lost 2 bases; unmatched junction nucleotides: 0.

The CDR3 bases are TGTGCCAGCAGTTACGAACTAGCGGGAGAAGCCGGGGAGCTGTTTTTT. Protein product: CASSYELAGEAGELFF. The rearrangement links TRBV6-8 to TRBJ2-2, with 11 nucleotides matching TRBD2. Germline values: CDR1 MNHGY, CDR2 SAAAGT. J gave up 6 bases and V 2 bases, and 5 bases lay outside the gene matches. The CDR3 sequence is 16 residues long.

The chain is built from TRBV28 and TRBJ2-7, with a possible D match to TRBD1 (6 bases). The CDR3 covers 15 residues. V was cut by 6 bases and J by 0 bases, with 15 bases left in between. The germline CDR1 and CDR2 sequences are MDHEN and SYDVKM. CDR3 nucleotide sequence: TGTGCCAGCAGAAAGAACAGGGCCAGCTCCTACGAGCAGTACTTC. Protein sequence: CASRKNRASSYEQYF.

The CDR3 nucleotides are TGCAGCGTAAACAGGCCTTCCTCCTACAATGAGCAGTTCTTC. Protein product: CSVNRPSSYNEQFF. The rearrangement uses TRBV29-1 and TRBJ2-1; tentative D call: TRBD1 (5 bases). Germline loops: CDR1 SQVTM, CDR2 ANQGSEA. V gave up 6 bases and J gave up 0 bases, with 12 bases separating them. The CDR3 spans 14 residues.